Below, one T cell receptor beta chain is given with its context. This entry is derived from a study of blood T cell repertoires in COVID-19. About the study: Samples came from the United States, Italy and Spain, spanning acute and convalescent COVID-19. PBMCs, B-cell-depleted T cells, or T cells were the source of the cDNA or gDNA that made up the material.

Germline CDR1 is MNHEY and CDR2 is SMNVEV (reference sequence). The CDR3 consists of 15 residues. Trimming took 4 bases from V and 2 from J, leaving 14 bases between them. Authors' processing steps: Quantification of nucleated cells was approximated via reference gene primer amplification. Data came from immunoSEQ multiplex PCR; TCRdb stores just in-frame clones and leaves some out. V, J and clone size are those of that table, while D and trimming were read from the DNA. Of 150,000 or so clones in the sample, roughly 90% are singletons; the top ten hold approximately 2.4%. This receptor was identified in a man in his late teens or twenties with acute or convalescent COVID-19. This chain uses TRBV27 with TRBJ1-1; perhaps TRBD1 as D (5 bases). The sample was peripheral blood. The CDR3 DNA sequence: TGTGCCAGCAGTTCACGGCCGGGACTCAACACTGAAGCTTTCTTT. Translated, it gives CASSSRPGLNTEAFF.